This TCR beta chain was captured by sequencing in a study of T cells after yellow fever vaccination. V shed 5 bases, J shed 6 bases, and the junction held 8 bases outside the gene matches. The CDR3 contains 15 residues. CDR1 and CDR2 from the germline V gene are SGHTA and FQGTGA. TCRdb reprocessed the 5' RACE reads with MiXCR, giving one entry per CDR3 protein. Of roughly 500,000 distinct CDR3 sequences detected, 15% to 20% appear once; the ten largest clones hold roughly 13%. The clonotype was recovered from a young man who received the YFV17D yellow fever vaccine. V usage is TRBV7-3 and J usage is TRBJ2-7, with TRBD1 matching over 12 bases. The material sequenced was PBMCs, taken 15 days after the yellow fever booster vaccination. Here the CDR3 reads CASSIPGQGASEQYF. In DNA, the CDR3 is TGTGCCAGCAGCATCCCGGGACAGGGGGCGTCCGAGCAGTACTTC.